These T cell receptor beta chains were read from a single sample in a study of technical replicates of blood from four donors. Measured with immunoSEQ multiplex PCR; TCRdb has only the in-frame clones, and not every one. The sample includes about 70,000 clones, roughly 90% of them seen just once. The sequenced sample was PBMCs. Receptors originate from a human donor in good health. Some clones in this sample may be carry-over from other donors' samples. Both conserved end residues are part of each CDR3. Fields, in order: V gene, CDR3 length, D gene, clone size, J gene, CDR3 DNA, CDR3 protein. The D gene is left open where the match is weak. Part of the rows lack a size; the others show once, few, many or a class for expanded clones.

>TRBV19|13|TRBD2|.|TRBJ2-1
TGTGCCAGTATCCCGGGACTAGGAGGGGAGCAGTTCTTC
CASIPGLGGEQFF
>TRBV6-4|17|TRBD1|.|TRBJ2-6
TGTGCCAGCAGCCCGACAGGGGCCGGGGTAGGGGCCAACGTCCTGACTTTC
CASSPTGAGVGANVLTF
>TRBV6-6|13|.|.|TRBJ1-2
TGTGCCAGCAGTTACTCGTTATCTTATGGCTACACCTTC
CASSYSLSYGYTF
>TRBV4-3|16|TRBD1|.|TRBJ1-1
TGCGCCAGCAGCCAAGATCCCAGGGGGCAGAACACTGAAGCTTTCTTT
CASSQDPRGQNTEAFF
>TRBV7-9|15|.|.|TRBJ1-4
TGTGCCAGCAGCCTAGGGCTTACTCAGGGTGAAAAACTGTTTTTT
CASSLGLTQGEKLFF
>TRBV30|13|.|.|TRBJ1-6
TGTGCCTGGAAGGAACAGACAAATTCACCCCTCCACTTT
CAWKEQTNSPLHF
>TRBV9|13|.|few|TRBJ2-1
TGTGCCAGCAGCGCGTGGGGGGGGCGAGAGCAGTTCTTC
CASSAWGGREQFF
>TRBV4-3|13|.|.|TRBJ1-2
TGCGCCAGCAGCCAGGGGCAGAGCTATGGCTACACCTTC
CASSQGQSYGYTF
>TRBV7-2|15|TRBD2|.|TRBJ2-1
TGTGCCAGCAGCTTAGGTCCAGCGGGGGTGGATGAGCAGTTCTTC
CASSLGPAGVDEQFF
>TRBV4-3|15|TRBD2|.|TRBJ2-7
TGCGCCAGCAGCCAAGATCCTAGCGGGATCAACGAGCAGTACTTC
CASSQDPSGINEQYF
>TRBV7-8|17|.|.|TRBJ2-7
TGTGCCAGCAGCTTAGCCGGAGACCTCGCGGGATCCAACGAGCAGTACTTC
CASSLAGDLAGSNEQYF
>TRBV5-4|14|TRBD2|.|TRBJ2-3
TGTGCCAGCAGCCCGGGACTAAACACAGATACGCAGTATTTT
CASSPGLNTDTQYF
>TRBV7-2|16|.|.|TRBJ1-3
TGTGCCAGCAGCTTAATAGCTCGGTTCTCTGGAAACACCATATATTTT
CASSLIARFSGNTIYF
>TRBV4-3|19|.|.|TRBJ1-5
TGCGCCAGCAGCCAAAGAGGGGGAAAAGGGGTGATTAGCAATCAGCCCCAGCATTTT
CASSQRGGKGVISNQPQHF
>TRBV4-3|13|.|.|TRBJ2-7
TGCGCCAGCAGTTCGTGGGTGGACACCGAGCAGTACTTC
CASSSWVDTEQYF
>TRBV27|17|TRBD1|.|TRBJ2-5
TGTGCCAGCAGTCGAACGGGACAGGTCGTCCAGCGGGAGACCCAGTACTTC
CASSRTGQVVQRETQYF
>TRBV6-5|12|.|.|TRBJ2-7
TGTGCCAGCAGCCCTGTCACATTCGAGCAGTACTTC
CASSPVTFEQYF
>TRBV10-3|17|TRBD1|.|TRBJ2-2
TGTGCCATCAAGCCCTACAGGGGCGTCGTGGACACCGGGGAGCTGTTTTTT
CAIKPYRGVVDTGELFF
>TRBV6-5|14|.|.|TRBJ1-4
TGTGCCAGTTCGGACGGACAGTGGAATGAAAAACTGTTTTTT
CASSDGQWNEKLFF
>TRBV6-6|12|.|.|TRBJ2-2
TGTGCCAGCAGTCCCGGTGTCGGGGAGCTGTTTTTT
CASSPGVGELFF
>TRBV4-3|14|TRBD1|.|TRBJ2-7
TGCGCCAGCAGCCAACGTACAGGGGGCCACGAGCAGTACTTC
CASSQRTGGHEQYF
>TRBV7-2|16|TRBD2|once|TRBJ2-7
TGTGCCAGCAGCTTGATAGCGGGTGGATACTCCTACGAGCAGTACTTC
CASSLIAGGYSYEQYF
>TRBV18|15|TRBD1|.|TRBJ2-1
TGTGCCAGCTCATCGGGACAGGGATCTTACAATGAGCAGTTCTTC
CASSSGQGSYNEQFF
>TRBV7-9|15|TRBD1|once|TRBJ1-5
TGTGCCAGCAGCGAAGGGGACAGGGGAATGGAGCCCCAGCATTTT
CASSEGDRGMEPQHF
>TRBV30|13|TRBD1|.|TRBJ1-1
TGTGCCTGGAAAGGGACAGTGAACACTGAAGCTTTCTTT
CAWKGTVNTEAFF
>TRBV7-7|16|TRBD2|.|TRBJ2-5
TGTGCCAGCAGCTTAGGAGGGACTAGCGGACAAGAGACCCAGTACTTC
CASSLGGTSGQETQYF
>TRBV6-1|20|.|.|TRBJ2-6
TGTGCCAGCAGTGAAAAGTACTTGGGGGGGACATACTCTGGGGCCAACGTCCTGACTTTC
CASSEKYLGGTYSGANVLTF
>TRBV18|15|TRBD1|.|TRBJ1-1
TGTGCCAGCTCACCACTCGAACAGGGGGTCACTGAAGCTTTCTTT
CASSPLEQGVTEAFF
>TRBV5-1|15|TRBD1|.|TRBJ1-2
TGCGCCAGCAGCGGGGCTGAGGTACAGGGGTATGGCTACACCTTC
CASSGAEVQGYGYTF
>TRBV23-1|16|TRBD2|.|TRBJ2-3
TGCGCCAGCAGAACACGGGGACTAGCGGGAGCGGATACGCAGTATTTT
CASRTRGLAGADTQYF
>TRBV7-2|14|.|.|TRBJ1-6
TGTGCCAGCAGCCCCTCGACTTATGGTTCACCCCTCCACTTT
CASSPSTYGSPLHF
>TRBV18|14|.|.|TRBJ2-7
TGTGCCAGCTCACTGAACGGAGAGGCCTACGAGCAGTACTTC
CASSLNGEAYEQYF
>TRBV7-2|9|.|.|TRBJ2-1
TGTGCCACCGGACTTGAGCAGTTCTTC
CATGLEQFF
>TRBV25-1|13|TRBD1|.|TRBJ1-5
TGTGCCAGCCGTGGACAGGGCAATCAGCCCCAGCATTTT
CASRGQGNQPQHF
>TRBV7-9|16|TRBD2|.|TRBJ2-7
TGTGCCAGCAGCACTAACTCCGGGACTAGAATTTACGAGCAGTACTTC
CASSTNSGTRIYEQYF
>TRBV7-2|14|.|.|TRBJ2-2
TGTGCCAGCAGCCCCGCCGGGCAGGGCGGGGAGCTGTTTTTT
CASSPAGQGGELFF
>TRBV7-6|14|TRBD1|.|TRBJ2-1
TGTGCCAGCAGCCCTGACAGGGGCCAACATGAGCAGTTCTTC
CASSPDRGQHEQFF
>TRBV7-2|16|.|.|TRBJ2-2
TGTGCCAGCAGCCGACCGTTGGGGGGAGGCGCCGGGGAGCTGTTTTTT
CASSRPLGGGAGELFF
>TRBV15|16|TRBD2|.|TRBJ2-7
TGTGCCACCAGCAGAGGACGGGAGGGCCCTCCCTACGAGCAGTACTTC
CATSRGREGPPYEQYF
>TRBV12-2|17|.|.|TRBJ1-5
TGTGCAAGTCGCTTAACTAAGTCGTCGGTGGGCAATCAGCCCCAGCATTTT
CASRLTKSSVGNQPQHF
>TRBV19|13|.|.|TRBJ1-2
TGTGCCAGTAGTGACGACAGACTCTATGGCTACACCTTC
CASSDDRLYGYTF
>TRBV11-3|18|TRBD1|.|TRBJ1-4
TGTGCCAGCAGCTGGGGGGCGGACAGGGGCGAGTATAATGAAAAACTGTTTTTT
CASSWGADRGEYNEKLFF
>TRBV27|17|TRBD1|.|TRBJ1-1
TGTGCCAGCAGCCCTGACAGGGGGCCCGCTCCTCGATCAGAAGCTTTCTTT
CASSPDRGPAPRSEAFF
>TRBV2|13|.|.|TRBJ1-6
TGTGCCAGCAGGAGACAGGCTAATTCACCCCTCCACTTT
CASRRQANSPLHF
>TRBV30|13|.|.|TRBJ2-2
TGTGCCTGGAGTGTACGAGGTGCCGGGGAGCTGTTTTTT
CAWSVRGAGELFF
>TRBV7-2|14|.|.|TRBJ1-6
TGTGCCAGCAGCTTAGGGCGGCTTAATTCACCCCTCCACTTT
CASSLGRLNSPLHF
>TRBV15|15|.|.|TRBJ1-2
TGTGCCACCAGCAGGGACACTTTAGCTAACTATGGCTACACCTTC
CATSRDTLANYGYTF
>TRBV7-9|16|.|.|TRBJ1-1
TGTGCCAGCAGTTCCAAACAGGGTCTAATGAACACTGAAGCTTTCTTT
CASSSKQGLMNTEAFF
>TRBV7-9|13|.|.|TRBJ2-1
TGTGCCAGCAGCCCAACACCCTCCAATGAGCAGTTCTTC
CASSPTPSNEQFF
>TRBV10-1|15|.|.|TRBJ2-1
TGCGCCAGCAGTGGGCGGGTTGCCGGTGTAGTGGAGCAGTTCTTC
CASSGRVAGVVEQFF
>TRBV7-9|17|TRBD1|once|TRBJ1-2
TGTGCCAGCAGCTTACAGGCGACAGGGCTCACTAACTATGGCTACACCTTC
CASSLQATGLTNYGYTF
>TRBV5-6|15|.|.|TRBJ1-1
TGTGCCAGCAGCTTGGTGACTTCAGCACGGGGTGAAGCTTTCTTT
CASSLVTSARGEAFF
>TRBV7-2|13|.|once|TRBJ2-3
TGTGCCAGCACCCCAAACCTCGGGGATACGCAGTATTTT
CASTPNLGDTQYF
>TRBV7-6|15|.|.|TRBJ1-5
TGTGCCAGCAGCGCAGAATCGGGTGGCAATCAGCCCCAGCATTTT
CASSAESGGNQPQHF